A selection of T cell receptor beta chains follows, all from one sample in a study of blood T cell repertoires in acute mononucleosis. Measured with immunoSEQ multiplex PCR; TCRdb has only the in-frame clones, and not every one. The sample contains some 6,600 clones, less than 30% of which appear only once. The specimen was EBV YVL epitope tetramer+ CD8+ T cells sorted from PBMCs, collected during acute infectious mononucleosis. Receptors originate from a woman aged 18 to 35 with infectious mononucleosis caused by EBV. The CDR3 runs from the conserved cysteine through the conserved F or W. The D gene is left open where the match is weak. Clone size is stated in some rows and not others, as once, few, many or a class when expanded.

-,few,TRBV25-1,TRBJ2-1,CASSFYNEQFF,TGTGCCAGCAGTTTCTACAATGAGCAGTTCTTC
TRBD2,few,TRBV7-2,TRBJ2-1,CASSELAGVTDEQFF,TGTGCCAGCAGCGAACTAGCGGGAGTTACGGATGAGCAGTTCTTC
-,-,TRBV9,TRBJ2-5,CAKRPTDSQETQYF,TGTGCCAAGAGACCGACGGACAGCCAAGAGACCCAGTACTTC
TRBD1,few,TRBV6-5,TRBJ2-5,CASWQLTGSGETLYF,TGTGCCAGCTGGCAGTTGACAGGGAGTGGAGAGACCCTGTACTTC
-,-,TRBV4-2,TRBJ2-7,CASSLEDVGPYEQYF,TGTGCCAGCAGCTTGGAGGATGTAGGGCCCTACGAGCAGTACTTC
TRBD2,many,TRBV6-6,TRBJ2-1,CASSYSGTNLLEQFF,TGTGCCAGCAGTTACTCGGGGACTAACCTCTTGGAGCAGTTCTTC
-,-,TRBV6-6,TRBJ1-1,CATYLMGAFF,TGCGCCACTTACTTAATGGGAGCTTTCTTT
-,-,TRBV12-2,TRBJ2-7,CASSQTPTGADEQYF,TGTGCCAGCAGCCAAACCCCGACAGGGGCGGACGAGCAGTACTTC
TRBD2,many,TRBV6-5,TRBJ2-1,CASSLAGGGNEQFF,TGTGCCAGCAGTTTAGCGGGAGGGGGGAATGAGCAGTTCTTC
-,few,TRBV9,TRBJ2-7,CASSSRTATYEQYF,TGTGCCAGCAGTTCCCGGACAGCTACCTACGAGCAGTACTTC
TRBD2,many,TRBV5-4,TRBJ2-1,CASSAGRDNEQFF,TGTGCCAGCAGCGCTGGGAGGGACAATGAGCAGTTCTTC
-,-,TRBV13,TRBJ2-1,CASSLISGGTNNEQFF,TGTGCCAGCAGCTTAATCTCAGGCGGGACCAACAATGAGCAGTTCTTC
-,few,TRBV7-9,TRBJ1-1,CASSPGTLVGTEAFF,TGTGCCAGCAGCCCGGGTACCCTGGTAGGGACTGAAGCTTTCTTT
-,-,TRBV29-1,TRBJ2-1,CSVGSGANSEQFF,TGCAGCGTTGGGTCAGGCGCAAACAGTGAGCAGTTCTTC